The rows below give T cell receptor beta chains drawn from one sample of a study of T cell changes during pregnancy in multiple sclerosis. TCRdb's table, derived via immunoSEQ multiplex PCR, lists solely in-frame clones and lacks some. The profile shows around 40,000 clones, 90% of them singletons. Sequencing used CD4+ T cells from peripheral blood mononuclear cells, obtained in the second trimester of pregnancy. These receptors all stem from a female donor with multiple sclerosis, enrolled in a pregnancy study. Each CDR3 is given with its conserved first and last residue. A D gene is named only where the DNA matches it firmly. Clone size is given for some rows only: seen once, a few or many times, or a class if the clone is expanded.

TRBV27	TRBJ1-5	TRBD1	NA	CASSRDSSSNQPQHF	TGTGCCAGCAGCCGGGACAGCAGTAGCAATCAGCCCCAGCATTTT
TRBV10-2	TRBJ2-1	TRBD2	NA	CASSESGAGGLNEQFF	TGCGCCAGCAGTGAGTCGGGAGCGGGGGGGCTCAATGAGCAGTTCTTC
TRBV19	TRBJ2-6	NA	NA	CASSMTGIGRINANVLTF	TGTGCCAGTAGTATGACAGGGATAGGGAGGATAAATGCCAACGTCCTGACTTTC
TRBV7-8	TRBJ1-5	NA	NA	CASSLAGWAGGNQPQHF	TGTGCCAGCAGCTTAGCTGGGTGGGCAGGGGGCAATCAGCCCCAGCATTTT
TRBV2	TRBJ1-5	NA	NA	CASSAGDQPQHF	TGTGCCAGCAGTGCGGGGGATCAGCCCCAGCATTTT
TRBV6-5	TRBJ2-3	TRBD1	NA	CASSKGQAIPDTQYF	TGTGCCAGCAGCAAGGGACAGGCGATACCAGATACGCAGTATTTT
TRBV18	TRBJ1-1	TRBD1	NA	CASSAGQGNTEAFF	TGTGCCAGCTCTGCGGGACAGGGGAACACTGAAGCTTTCTTT
TRBV4-2	TRBJ1-2	NA	NA	CASSQEGQRGGYTF	TGTGCCAGCAGCCAAGAGGGACAAAGAGGCGGCTACACCTTC
TRBV19	TRBJ1-1	NA	NA	CASSIALTANTEAFF	TGTGCCAGTAGTATAGCTTTGACAGCGAACACTGAAGCTTTCTTT
TRBV6-5	TRBJ2-3	NA	NA	CASSGWGDTDTQYF	TGTGCCTCGAGCGGTTGGGGGGACACAGATACGCAGTATTTT
TRBV4-2	TRBJ1-5	NA	NA	CASSQDSGGSNQPQHF	TGTGCCAGCAGCCAAGATTCGGGGGGTAGCAATCAGCCCCAGCATTTT
TRBV12-5	TRBJ1-6	NA	NA	CASGLVGRSYNSPLHF	TGTGCTAGTGGTTTGGTTGGCCGCTCCTATAATTCACCCCTCCACTTT
TRBV18	TRBJ1-1	TRBD1	NA	CASSPAQGLGTEAFF	TGTGCCAGCTCACCCGCACAGGGGCTGGGCACTGAAGCTTTCTTT
TRBV5-8	TRBJ2-1	NA	NA	CASSLVYREGEQFF	TGTGCCAGCAGCTTGGTCTACAGGGAAGGTGAGCAGTTCTTC
TRBV4-2	TRBJ1-1	TRBD1	NA	CASSRAWDSRNTEAFF	TGTGCCAGCAGCCGAGCTTGGGACAGCCGAAACACTGAAGCTTTCTTT
TRBV2	TRBJ1-1	NA	NA	CASKVGQNTEAFF	TGTGCCAGCAAAGTAGGACAGAACACTGAAGCTTTCTTT
TRBV5-1	TRBJ2-2	TRBD2	NA	CASSPRPSGDTGELFF	TGCGCCAGCAGCCCGAGGCCTAGCGGGGATACCGGGGAGCTGTTTTTT
TRBV19	TRBJ1-5	NA	NA	CASSIEANQPQHF	TGTGCCAGTAGTATAGAAGCCAATCAGCCCCAGCATTTT
TRBV5-1	TRBJ1-6	NA	few	CASSLGGGNSPLHF	TGCGCCAGCAGCTTGGGAGGGGGAAACTCACCCCTCCACTTT
TRBV30	TRBJ1-5	NA	NA	CAWSSRDNQPQHF	TGTGCCTGGAGTTCGAGGGACAATCAGCCCCAGCATTTT
TRBV28	TRBJ2-7	TRBD2	NA	CASSLALAGVLAYEQYF	TGTGCCAGCAGTTTAGCTCTAGCGGGAGTATTGGCGTACGAGCAGTACTTC
TRBV4-2	TRBJ2-2	TRBD1	NA	CASSPGQGGTGELFF	TGTGCCAGCAGCCCGGGACAGGGAGGCACCGGGGAGCTGTTTTTT
TRBV5-1	TRBJ2-6	TRBD1	NA	CASSLEQGVSSGANVLTF	TGCGCCAGCAGCTTGGAACAGGGGGTTAGCTCTGGGGCCAACGTCCTGACTTTC
TRBV27	TRBJ1-1	NA	NA	CATEQEMNTEAFF	TGTGCCACCGAACAGGAGATGAACACTGAAGCTTTCTTT
TRBV27	TRBJ2-1	TRBD2	NA	CASSPQREGYNEQFF	TGTGCCAGCAGTCCTCAGCGGGAGGGTTACAATGAGCAGTTCTTC
TRBV7-9	TRBJ1-6	TRBD1	NA	CASLEGASYNSPLHF	TGTGCCAGCCTTGAGGGGGCATCCTATAATTCACCCCTCCACTTT